The subject of this entry is one T cell receptor beta chain. What antigen it recognizes has not been identified. A much more abundant neighbour one base away suggests this may be a read error. V was cut back by 7 bases and J by 1 base, leaving a gap of 13 bases between them. The CDR3, from cysteine to phenylalanine, totals 14 residues. Only CDR3 DNA remains: 42 bases, in frame from the first base. From the germline V gene, CDR1 is SGHRS and CDR2 is YFSETQ. Library creation used multiplex PCR. Instrument on record: Illumina HiSeq 2500. Following protocols modified from ARM-PCR, the researchers constructed TCRbeta libraries through three rounds of nested PCR with primers (Table S4). Before sequencing, PCR products of 200-500 bp were cut from the gel and purified using the QIAquick gel extraction kit. For the original study's pipeline: Reads were cleaned using Trimmomatic, were merged into complete CDR3 sequences using FLASH, and were assigned to V(D)J germline segments using MiTCR. Clonal diversity was computed as the inverse Simpson's index with VDJtools. Productive reads were defined as in-frame sequences without a premature stop codon. The public reads were run again by TCRdb, first through fastp at Q25 and then through MiXCR, and only productive beta chains were kept. Every distinct CDR3 protein forms one entry, paired with its most common genes and DNA. Clone size and V and J calls follow TCRdb, not the original study. This sample is represented by 85,000 or so distinct CDR3 sequences; around three quarters of them were singletons. The top ten constitute 20% to 25% of the sample.

RNA was extracted from bulk unsorted tissue and checked for quality with a NanoDrop ND-1000 and an Agilent 2100. For the normal lung samples, distant non-tumor tissue was collected more than 3 cm away from the tumor edge. Newly diagnosed lung cancer patients without prior chemotherapy who had been admitted for thoracic surgery in China between August and November 2014 were enrolled as donors. The study excluded patients who had received radiotherapy or chemotherapy before or who had another cancer at the same time. Pieces of surgical tissue measuring roughly 1-2.1 cm3 were kept in RNAlater solution and held at -80 degrees C until needed. The entry originates in a study of tumor and adjacent non-tumor tissue in lung cancer (dated by TCRdb to between 2017 and 2018). For the study in its entirety: By cancer type, the cohort comprised under 15 adenocarcinoma patients, a couple of squamous cell carcinoma patients and 1 small cell lung cancer patient. Sequencing generated a total of roughly 130 million productive TCRbeta reads, averaging about 4.17 million reads per sample. TCRbeta CDR3 sequencing was performed on under 35 paired specimens, with one tumor sample and one normal lung sample collected per patient. The 15 or so patients were aged roughly 31 to 80 years, included around 10 men and 5 women, and had TNM stage I to III disease. Bulk TCRbeta repertoires were compared between lung tumor tissue and matched distant non-tumor lung tissue obtained from fewer than 18 lung cancer patients.

Beyond this particular receptor, the publication reports: The top 100 clones made up a significantly larger cumulative share of the repertoire in normal lung than in tumor tissue. With only roughly 14 patients in the cohort, the authors noted that larger samples and more detailed clinical data are needed. Neither the sequencing platform nor unique molecular identifiers are mentioned in the methods. Tumor tissue showed significantly higher TCR diversity (inverse Simpson) than normal lung tissue, at about 400 vs 150 (P = 0.0075, Mann-Whitney U test). Peripheral blood was not sequenced, so blood TCRbeta repertoires in these lung cancer patients were not examined. TCR diversity was significantly higher in younger patients, and greater tumor TCR diversity was associated with shorter overall survival and shorter disease-free survival.

The chain couples TRBV5-1 to TRBJ2-3; the D gene is perhaps TRBD1 or TRBD2, each of them matching over 5 bases. The sample taken for sequencing was distant non-tumor lung tissue. This clonotype was obtained from a woman aged 45-59 years with non-small cell lung cancer. CDR3 reads: CASYREQGTDTQYF. The nucleotide sequence is given as TGCGCCAGCTACCGGGAACAGGGCACAGATACGCAGTATTTT.